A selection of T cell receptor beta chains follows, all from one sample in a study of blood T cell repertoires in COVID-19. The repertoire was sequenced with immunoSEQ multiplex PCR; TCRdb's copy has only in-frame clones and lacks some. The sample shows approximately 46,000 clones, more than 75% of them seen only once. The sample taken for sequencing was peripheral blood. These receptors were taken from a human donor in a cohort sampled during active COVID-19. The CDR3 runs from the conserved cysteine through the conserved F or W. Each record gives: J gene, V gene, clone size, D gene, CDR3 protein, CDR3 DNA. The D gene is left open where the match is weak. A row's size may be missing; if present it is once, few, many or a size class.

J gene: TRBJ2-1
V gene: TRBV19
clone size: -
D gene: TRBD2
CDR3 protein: CATLPSGPYNEQFF
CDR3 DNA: TGTGCCACCTTACCTAGCGGCCCCTACAATGAGCAGTTCTTC

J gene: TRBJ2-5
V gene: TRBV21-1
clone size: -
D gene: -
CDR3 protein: CASANRVQETQYF
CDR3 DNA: TGTGCCAGCGCAAACCGGGTCCAAGAGACCCAGTACTTC

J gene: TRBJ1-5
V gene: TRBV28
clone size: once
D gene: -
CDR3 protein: CASRRYGGNQPQHF
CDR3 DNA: TGTGCCAGCAGACGATACGGTGGCAATCAGCCCCAGCATTTT

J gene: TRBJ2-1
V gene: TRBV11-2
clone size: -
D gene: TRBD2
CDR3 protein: CASSLFRTSVTSPHEQFF
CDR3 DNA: TGTGCCAGCAGCTTGTTTAGGACTAGTGTTACTAGTCCCCATGAGCAGTTCTTC

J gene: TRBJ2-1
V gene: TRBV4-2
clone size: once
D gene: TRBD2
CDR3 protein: CASSRDGTSGTPYNEQFF
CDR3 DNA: TGTGCCAGCAGCCGAGACGGGACTAGCGGGACTCCCTACAATGAGCAGTTCTTC

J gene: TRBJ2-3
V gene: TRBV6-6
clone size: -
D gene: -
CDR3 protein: CATPEPRSTDTQYF
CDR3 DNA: TGTGCCACCCCCGAGCCGCGGAGCACAGATACGCAGTATTTT

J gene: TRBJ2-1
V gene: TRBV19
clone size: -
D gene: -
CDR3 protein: CASSPIDRSYNEQFF
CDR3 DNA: TGTGCCAGTAGTCCGATTGACAGATCCTACAATGAGCAGTTCTTC

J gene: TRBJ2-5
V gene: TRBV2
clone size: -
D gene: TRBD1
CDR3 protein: CAIRTGPSNSGTQYF
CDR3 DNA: TGTGCCATACGGACAGGCCCAAGCAATTCGGGGACCCAGTACTTC

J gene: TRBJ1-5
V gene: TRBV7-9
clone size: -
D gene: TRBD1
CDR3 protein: CASSNEQGWPQHF
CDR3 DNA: TGTGCCAGCAGCAACGAACAGGGGTGGCCCCAGCATTTT

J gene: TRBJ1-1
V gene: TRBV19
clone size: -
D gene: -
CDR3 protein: CASSIGPLGRVTEAFF
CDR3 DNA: TGTGCCAGTAGTATAGGGCCCCTTGGCAGGGTGACTGAAGCTTTCTTT

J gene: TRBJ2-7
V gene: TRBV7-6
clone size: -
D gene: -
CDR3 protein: CASSLRQVFGEQYF
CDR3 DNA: TGTGCCAGCAGTCTCCGACAGGTTTTTGGCGAGCAGTACTTC

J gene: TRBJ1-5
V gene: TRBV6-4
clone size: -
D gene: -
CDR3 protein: CASSDSGGGCSNQPQHF
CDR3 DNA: TGTGCCAGCAGTGACTCGGGGGGGGGCTGTAGCAATCAGCCCCAGCATTTT

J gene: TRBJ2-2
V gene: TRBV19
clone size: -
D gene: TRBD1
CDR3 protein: CASSSPGTVAGELFF
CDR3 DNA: TGTGCCAGTAGTAGCCCCGGGACAGTTGCCGGGGAGCTGTTTTTT

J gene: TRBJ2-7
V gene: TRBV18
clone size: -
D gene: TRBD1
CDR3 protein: CASSPQTGYEQYF
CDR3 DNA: TGTGCCAGCTCACCACAGACAGGGTACGAGCAGTACTTC

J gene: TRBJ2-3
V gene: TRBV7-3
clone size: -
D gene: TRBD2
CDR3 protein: CASSLSLAGGNTQYF
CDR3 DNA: TGTGCCAGCAGCTTAAGCTTAGCGGGGGGGAATACGCAGTATTTT

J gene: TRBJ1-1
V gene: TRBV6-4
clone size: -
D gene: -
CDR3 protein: CASKLPEAFF
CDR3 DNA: TGTGCCAGCAAACTTCCTGAAGCTTTCTTT

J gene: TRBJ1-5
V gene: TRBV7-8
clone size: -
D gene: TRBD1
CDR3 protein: CASSPGTANSNQPQHF
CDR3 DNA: TGTGCCAGCAGCCCTGGGACAGCTAATAGCAATCAGCCCCAGCATTTT

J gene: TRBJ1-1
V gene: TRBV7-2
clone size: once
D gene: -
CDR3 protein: CASSLSGGGTEAFF
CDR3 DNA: TGTGCCAGCAGCTTATCTGGGGGGGGAACTGAAGCTTTCTTT

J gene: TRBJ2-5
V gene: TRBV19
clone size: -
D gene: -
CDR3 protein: CASSFRRDSGETQYF
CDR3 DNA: TGTGCCAGTTCGTTTCGGCGGGACTCCGGGGAGACCCAGTACTTC

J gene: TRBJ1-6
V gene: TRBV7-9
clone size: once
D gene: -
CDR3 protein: CASSLGQTNSPLHF
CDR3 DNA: TGTGCCAGCAGCTTAGGACAGACTAATTCACCCCTCCACTTT

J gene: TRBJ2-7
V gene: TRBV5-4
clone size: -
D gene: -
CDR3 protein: CASRTGVSSYEQYF
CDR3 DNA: TGTGCCAGCAGAACCGGGGTGAGCTCCTACGAGCAGTACTTC

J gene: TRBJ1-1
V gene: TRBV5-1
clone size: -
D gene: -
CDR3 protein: CASSPDTSGTEAFF
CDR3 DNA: TGCGCCAGCAGCCCGGACACCTCAGGGACTGAAGCTTTCTTT

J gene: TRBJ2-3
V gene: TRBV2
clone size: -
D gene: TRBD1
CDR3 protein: CASSVLRGNTDTQYF
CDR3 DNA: TGTGCCAGCAGCGTTCTCAGGGGGAATACAGATACGCAGTATTTT

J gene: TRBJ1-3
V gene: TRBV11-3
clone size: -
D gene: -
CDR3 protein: CASSLGPGNTIYF
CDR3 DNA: TGTGCCAGCAGCTTAGGGCCGGGAAACACCATATATTTT